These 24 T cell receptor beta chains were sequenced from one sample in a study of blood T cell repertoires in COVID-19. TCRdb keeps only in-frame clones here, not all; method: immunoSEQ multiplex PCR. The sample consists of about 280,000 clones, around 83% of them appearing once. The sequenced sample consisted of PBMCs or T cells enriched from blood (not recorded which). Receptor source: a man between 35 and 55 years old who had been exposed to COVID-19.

The CDR3 DNA reads TGTGCCAGCAGTGCTTGGAGTGTGGGAGAGACCCAGTACTTC. It is translated as CASSAWSVGETQYF. The genes are TRBV2 and TRBJ2-5; unclear D gene. Germline V gene lookup returns CDR1 SNHLY and CDR2 FYNNEI. The CDR3 loop spans 14 amino acids. The V end lost 4 bases, the J end lost 4 bases, and 13 bases lay between the germline ends.

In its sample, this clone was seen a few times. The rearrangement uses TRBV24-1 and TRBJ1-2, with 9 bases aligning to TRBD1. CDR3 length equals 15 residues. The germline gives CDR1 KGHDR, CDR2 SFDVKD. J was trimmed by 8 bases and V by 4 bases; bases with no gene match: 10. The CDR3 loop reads CATSEPGQGAQGYTF. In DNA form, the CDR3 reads TGTGCCACCAGTGAGCCGGGACAGGGAGCCCAAGGCTACACCTTC.

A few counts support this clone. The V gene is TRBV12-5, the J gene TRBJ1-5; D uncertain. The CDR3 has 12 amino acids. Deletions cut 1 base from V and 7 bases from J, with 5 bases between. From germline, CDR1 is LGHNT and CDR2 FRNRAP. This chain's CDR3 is CASGLDTQPQHF. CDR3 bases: TGTGCTAGTGGTTTGGATACACAGCCCCAGCATTTT.

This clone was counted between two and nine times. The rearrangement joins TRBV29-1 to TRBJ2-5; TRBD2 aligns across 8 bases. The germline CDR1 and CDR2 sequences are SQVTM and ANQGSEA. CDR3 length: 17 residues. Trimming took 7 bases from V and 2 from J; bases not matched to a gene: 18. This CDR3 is CSAVRSSGSPRQETQYF. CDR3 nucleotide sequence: TGCAGCGCAGTTCGGTCTAGCGGGTCCCCTCGTCAAGAGACCCAGTACTTC.

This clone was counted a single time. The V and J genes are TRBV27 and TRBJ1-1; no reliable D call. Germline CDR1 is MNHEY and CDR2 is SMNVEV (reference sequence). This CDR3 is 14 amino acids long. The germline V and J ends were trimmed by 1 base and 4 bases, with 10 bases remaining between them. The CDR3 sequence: CASSLYGGGTEAFF. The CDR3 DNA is TGTGCCAGCAGTTTATACGGAGGTGGCACTGAAGCTTTCTTT.

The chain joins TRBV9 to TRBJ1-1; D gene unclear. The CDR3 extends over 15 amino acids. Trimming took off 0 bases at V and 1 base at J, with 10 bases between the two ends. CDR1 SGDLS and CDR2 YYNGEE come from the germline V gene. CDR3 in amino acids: CASSVGGFGNTEAFF. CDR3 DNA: TGTGCCAGCAGCGTAGGCGGGTTCGGGAACACTGAAGCTTTCTTT.

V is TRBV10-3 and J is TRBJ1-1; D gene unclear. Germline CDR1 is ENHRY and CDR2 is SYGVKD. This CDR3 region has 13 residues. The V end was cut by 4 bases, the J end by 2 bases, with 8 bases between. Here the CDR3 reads CAISVADNTEAFF. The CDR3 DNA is TGTGCCATCAGTGTGGCTGATAACACTGAAGCTTTCTTT.

The DNA of the CDR3 is TGTGCCAGCAGCCGGACGGGCTGGCAGGGGGAGTCTGAAGCTTTCTTT. Translation gives CASSRTGWQGESEAFF. This chain links TRBV14 with TRBJ1-1; TRBD1 matches 7 bases. Germline CDR1 reads SGHDN; CDR2 reads FVKESK. The CDR3 runs 16 residues. V lost 4 bases, J lost 6 bases, and 14 bases stayed unmatched.

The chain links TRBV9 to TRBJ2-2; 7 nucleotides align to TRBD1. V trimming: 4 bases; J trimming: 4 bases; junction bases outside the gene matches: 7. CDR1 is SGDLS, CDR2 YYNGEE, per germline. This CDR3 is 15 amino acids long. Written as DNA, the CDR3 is TGTGCCAGCAGCCTCGACAGGGTTGGCACCGGGGAGCTGTTTTTT. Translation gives CASSLDRVGTGELFF.

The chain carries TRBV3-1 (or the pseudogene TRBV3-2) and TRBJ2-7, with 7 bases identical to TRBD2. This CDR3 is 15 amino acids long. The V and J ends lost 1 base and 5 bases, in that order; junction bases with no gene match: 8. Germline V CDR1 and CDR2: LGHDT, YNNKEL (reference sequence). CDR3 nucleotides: TGTGCCAGCAGCCAAGCTTGGGAGGGAGTGAACGAGCAGTACTTC. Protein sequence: CASSQAWEGVNEQYF.

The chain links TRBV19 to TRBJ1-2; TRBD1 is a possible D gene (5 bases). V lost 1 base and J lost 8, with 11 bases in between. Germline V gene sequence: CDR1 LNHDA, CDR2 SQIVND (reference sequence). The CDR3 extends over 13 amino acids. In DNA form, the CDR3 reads TGTGCCAGTAGTATAGCCAGGGAGGACGGCTACACCTTC. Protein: CASSIAREDGYTF. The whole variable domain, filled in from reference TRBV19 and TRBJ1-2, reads DGGITQSPKYLFRKEGQNVTLSCEQNLNHDAMYWYRQDPGQGLRLIYYSQIVNDFQKGDIAEGYSVSREKKESFPLTVTSAQKNPTAFYLCASSIAREDGYTFGSGTRLTVV.

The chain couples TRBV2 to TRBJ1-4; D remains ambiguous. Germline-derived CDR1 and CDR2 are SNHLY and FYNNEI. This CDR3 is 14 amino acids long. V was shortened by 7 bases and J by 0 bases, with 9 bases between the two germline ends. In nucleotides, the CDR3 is TGTGCCAGCAACATATTTACAACTAATGAAAAACTGTTTTTT. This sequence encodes CASNIFTTNEKLFF. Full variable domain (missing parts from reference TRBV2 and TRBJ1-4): EPEVTQTPSHQVTQMGQEVILRCVPISNHLYFYWYRQILGQKVEFLVSFYNNEISEKSEIFDDQFSVERPDGSNFTLKIRSTKLEDSAMYFCASNIFTTNEKLFFGSGTQLSVL.

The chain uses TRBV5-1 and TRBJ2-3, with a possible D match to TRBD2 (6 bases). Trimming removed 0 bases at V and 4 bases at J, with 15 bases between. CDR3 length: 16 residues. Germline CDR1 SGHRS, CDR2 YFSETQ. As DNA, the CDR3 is TGCGCCAGCAGCTTGGGGCCGGGAGTAGGGGCAGATACGCAGTATTTT. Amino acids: CASSLGPGVGADTQYF. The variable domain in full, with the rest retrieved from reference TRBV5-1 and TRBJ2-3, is KAGVTQTPRYLIKTRGQQVTLSCSPISGHRSVSWYQQTPGQGLQFLFEYFSETQRNKGNFPGRFSGRQFSNSRSEMNVSTLELGDSALYLCASSLGPGVGADTQYFGPGTRLTVL.

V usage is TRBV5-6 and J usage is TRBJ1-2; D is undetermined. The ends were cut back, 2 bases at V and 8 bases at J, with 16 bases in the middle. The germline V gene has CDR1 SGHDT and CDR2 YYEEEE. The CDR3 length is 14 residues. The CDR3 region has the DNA TGTGCCAGCAGCTTCAAAAGTCCAAAGCGAGGCTACACCTTC. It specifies CASSFKSPKRGYTF.

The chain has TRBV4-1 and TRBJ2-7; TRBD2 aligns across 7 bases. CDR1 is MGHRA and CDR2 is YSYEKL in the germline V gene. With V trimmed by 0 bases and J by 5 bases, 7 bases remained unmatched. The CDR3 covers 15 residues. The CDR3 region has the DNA TGCGCCAGCAGCCAAGATCTGACTAGCTTCAACGAGCAGTACTTC. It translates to CASSQDLTSFNEQYF.

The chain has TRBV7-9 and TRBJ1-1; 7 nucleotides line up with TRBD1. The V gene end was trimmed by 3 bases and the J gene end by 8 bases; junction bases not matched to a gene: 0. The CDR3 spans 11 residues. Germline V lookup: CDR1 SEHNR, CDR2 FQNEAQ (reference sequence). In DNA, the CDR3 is TGTGCCAGCAGCTTGGGACAGGAAGCTTTCTTT. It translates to CASSLGQEAFF.

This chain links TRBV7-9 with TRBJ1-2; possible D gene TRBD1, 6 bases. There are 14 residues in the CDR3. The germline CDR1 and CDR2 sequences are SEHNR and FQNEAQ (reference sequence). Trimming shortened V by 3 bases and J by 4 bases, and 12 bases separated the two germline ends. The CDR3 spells CASSFDRPLYGYTF. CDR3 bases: TGTGCCAGCAGCTTCGACAGGCCCCTCTATGGCTACACCTTC. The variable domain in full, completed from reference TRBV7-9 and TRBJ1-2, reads DTGVSQNPRHKITKRGQNVTFRCDPISEHNRLYWYRQTLGQGPEFLTYFQNEAQLEKSRLLSDRFSAERPKGSFSTLEIQRTEQGDSAMYLCASSFDRPLYGYTFGSGTRLTVV.

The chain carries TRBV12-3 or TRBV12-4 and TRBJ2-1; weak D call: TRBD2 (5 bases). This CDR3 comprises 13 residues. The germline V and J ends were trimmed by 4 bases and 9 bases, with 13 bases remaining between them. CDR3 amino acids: CASSSRVRAEQFF. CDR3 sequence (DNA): TGTGCCAGCAGTTCCCGGGTGCGGGCTGAGCAGTTCTTC.

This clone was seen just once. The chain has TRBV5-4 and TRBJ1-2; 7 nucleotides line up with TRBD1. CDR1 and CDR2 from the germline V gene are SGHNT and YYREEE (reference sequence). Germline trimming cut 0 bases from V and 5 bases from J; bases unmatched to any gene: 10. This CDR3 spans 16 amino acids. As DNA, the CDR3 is TGTGCCAGCAGCTTGGCCCGGAGGGGGCCGGCTTATGGCTACACCTTC. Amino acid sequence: CASSLARRGPAYGYTF.

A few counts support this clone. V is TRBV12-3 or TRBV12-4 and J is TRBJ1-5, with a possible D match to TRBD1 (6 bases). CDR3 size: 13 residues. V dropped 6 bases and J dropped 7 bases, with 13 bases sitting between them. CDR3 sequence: CASSQSGGQPQHF. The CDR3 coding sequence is TGTGCCAGCAGCCAAAGCGGGGGCCAGCCCCAGCATTTT.

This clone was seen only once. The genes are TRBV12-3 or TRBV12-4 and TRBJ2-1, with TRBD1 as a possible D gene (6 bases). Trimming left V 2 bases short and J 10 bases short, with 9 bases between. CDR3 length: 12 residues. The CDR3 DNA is TGTGCCAGCAGTTTACAGGGGCACGAGCAGTTCTTC. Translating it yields CASSLQGHEQFF.

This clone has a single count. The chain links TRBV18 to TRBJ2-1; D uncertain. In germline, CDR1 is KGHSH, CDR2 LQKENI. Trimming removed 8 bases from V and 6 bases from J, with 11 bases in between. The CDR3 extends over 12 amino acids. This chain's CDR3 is CASHPTGNEQFF. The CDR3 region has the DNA TGTGCCAGCCATCCTACGGGCAATGAGCAGTTCTTC.

DNA of the CDR3: TGCGCCAGCAGCTTGGGCCCCGAGGGGGCAGCTTTCTTT. As protein: CASSLGPEGAAFF. The rearrangement uses TRBV5-1 and TRBJ1-1, with 7 bases fitting TRBD1. Germline lookup yields CDR1 SGHRS and CDR2 YFSETQ. The CDR3 sequence is 13 residues long. Trimming cost V 0 bases and J 10 bases; bases outside gene matches: 6.

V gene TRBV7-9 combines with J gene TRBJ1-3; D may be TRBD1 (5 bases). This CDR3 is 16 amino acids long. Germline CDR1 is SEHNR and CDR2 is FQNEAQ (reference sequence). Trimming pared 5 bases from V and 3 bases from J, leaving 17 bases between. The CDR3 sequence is CASSLTTTVFGNTIYF. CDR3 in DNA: TGTGCCAGCAGCCTAACTACGACAGTCTTTGGAAACACCATATATTTT.